A selection of T cell receptor beta chains follows, all from one sample in a study of blood T cell repertoires in COVID-19. Libraries were prepared by immunoSEQ multiplex PCR; TCRdb keeps only in-frame clonotypes and omits some of them. In the table there are fewer than 200,000 clones, more than 65% of which are singletons. The sample comprised peripheral blood. All receptors derive from a man aged 70 or older with active or convalescent COVID-19. Each CDR3 is given with its conserved first and last residue. Each record gives: V gene, J gene, CDR3 protein.

>TRBV5-1|TRBJ2-2
CASSPDRGISGELFF
>TRBV12-5|TRBJ2-1
CASGLTSGGAHEQFF
>TRBV5-1|TRBJ2-7
CASSLESSGAYEQYF
>TRBV3-1/TRBV3-2|TRBJ2-1
CASSHLTSGSNEQFF
>TRBV28|TRBJ1-2
CASSFVGGYGYTF
>TRBV19|TRBJ1-3
CASSTYRASSGNTIYF
>TRBV5-1|TRBJ2-3
CASSFTSGNTDTQYF
>TRBV6-6|TRBJ1-1
CASSYSSGGYTEAFF
>TRBV6-5|TRBJ1-1
CASSPWGVAFF
>TRBV15|TRBJ2-1
CATSRGRTGFNEQFF
>TRBV6-5|TRBJ2-6
CATIRSSGANVLTF
>TRBV28|TRBJ1-6
CASSPAGTGDSPLHF
>TRBV6-5|TRBJ1-2
CASSYLSDRSYGYTF
>TRBV28|TRBJ2-5
CASSRDRVQETQYF
>TRBV10-1|TRBJ2-1
CASSGTIFSYNEQFF
>TRBV15|TRBJ1-1
CATSGALNTEAFF
>TRBV6-6|TRBJ2-1
CASSYSGGGYNEQFF
>TRBV5-4|TRBJ2-3
CASSKERTSGARVADTQYF
>TRBV5-1|TRBJ2-2
CASRGTSGKSGELFF
>TRBV5-4|TRBJ1-2
CASSSGTGDGYTF
>TRBV28|TRBJ1-4
CASSLAAAGNEKLFF
>TRBV4-2|TRBJ2-1
CASSPQGRGGGLLSSYNEQFF
>TRBV5-6|TRBJ2-5
CASSWDRRIQETQYF
>TRBV6-5|TRBJ1-3
CASTSSPGIGNTIYF
>TRBV7-2|TRBJ2-1
CASMTWVLAGPSSYNEQFF
>TRBV11-3|TRBJ2-1
CASSLGGQYNEQFF
>TRBV28|TRBJ1-2
CASSLAGAGGYTF
>TRBV2|TRBJ1-1
CASSVSMNTEAFF
>TRBV18|TRBJ2-1
CASSPLVSGGAWNEQFF
>TRBV4-1|TRBJ1-2
CASSQLDSPNYGYTF
>TRBV7-2|TRBJ1-2
CASSLAPWTGGYTF
>TRBV9|TRBJ1-1
CASSIRQGGTEAFF
>TRBV20-1|TRBJ1-1
CSASRGSIWAEAFF
>TRBV3-1/TRBV3-2|TRBJ1-1
CASSHRQTEAFF
>TRBV6-5|TRBJ2-7
CASSYLDRVYEQYF
>TRBV19|TRBJ1-5
CASSPQGLYSNQPQHF
>TRBV19|TRBJ1-5
CASSPRMRPGHISNQPQHF
>TRBV19|TRBJ1-5
CASRGGGANQPQHF
>TRBV27|TRBJ1-5
CASSFGGGSNQPQHF
>TRBV10-3|TRBJ2-7
CAISPGEADEQYF
>TRBV11-2|TRBJ1-5
CASSSDRVQPQHF
>TRBV3-1/TRBV3-2|TRBJ2-7
CASSRGTSGRQYF
>TRBV6-5|TRBJ2-7
CASRGATSGTYEQYF